This entry is about one T cell receptor (beta chain). With 5 bases removed from V and 3 bases from J, the gap between germline ends came to 8 bases. Germline V lookup: CDR1 SEHNR, CDR2 FQNEAQ (reference sequence). This CDR3 is built from 12 residues. The PCR used 60 V beta and 13 J beta primers. The repertoire was sequenced with immunoSEQ multiplex PCR; TCRdb's copy has only in-frame clones and lacks some. The table lists about 65,000 clones, 86% of them singletons. Time point noted: after dendritic cell vaccination, including at tumor progression/relapse. PBMC were collected before vaccination, two weeks after the third vaccination, and at progression. The data were obtained in a study of glioma-infiltrating T cells after dendritic cell vaccination.

The specimen comprised blood, sampled after dendritic cell vaccination. The V gene is TRBV7-9, the J gene TRBJ2-7; weak D call: TRBD2 (6 bases). The source is a human donor with glioblastoma. CDR3 in amino acids: CASSRRVYEQYF. Here the CDR3 DNA reads TGTGCCAGCAGCAGGAGGGTCTACGAGCAGTACTTC.